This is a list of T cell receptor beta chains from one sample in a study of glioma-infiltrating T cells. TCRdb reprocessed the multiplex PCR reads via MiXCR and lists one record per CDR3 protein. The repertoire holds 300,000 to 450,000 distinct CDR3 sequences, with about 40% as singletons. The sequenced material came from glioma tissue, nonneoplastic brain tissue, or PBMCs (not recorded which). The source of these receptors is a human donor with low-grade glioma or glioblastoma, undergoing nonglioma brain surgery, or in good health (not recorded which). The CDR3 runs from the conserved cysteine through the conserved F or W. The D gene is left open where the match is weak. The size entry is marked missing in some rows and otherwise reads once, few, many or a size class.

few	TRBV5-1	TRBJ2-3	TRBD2	CASSPPAGGWDTQYF	TGCGCCAGCAGCCCTCCTGCGGGAGGATGGGATACGCAGTATTTT
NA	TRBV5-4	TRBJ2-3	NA	CASSLPNSPTQYF	TGTGCCAGCAGCTTGCCTAATTCCCCTACGCAGTATTTT
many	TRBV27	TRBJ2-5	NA	CASSLSGVLETQYF	TGTGCCAGCAGTTTATCAGGGGTTCTAGAGACCCAGTACTTC
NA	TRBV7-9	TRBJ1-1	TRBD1	CASSSLQGRSTEAFF	TGTGCCAGCAGCTCGCTACAGGGGAGGTCGACTGAAGCTTTCTTT
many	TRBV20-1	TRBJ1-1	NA	CSARGWRGRNTEAFF	TGCAGTGCCAGGGGATGGAGGGGGAGGAACACTGAAGCTTTCTTT
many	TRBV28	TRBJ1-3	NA	CASINGQLGNTIYF	TGTGCCAGCATTAACGGACAGCTGGGAAACACCATATATTTT
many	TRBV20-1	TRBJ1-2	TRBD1	CSAAGGDRGYGYTF	TGCAGTGCAGCTGGAGGGGACAGGGGCTATGGCTACACCTTC
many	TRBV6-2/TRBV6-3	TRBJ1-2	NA	CASSNSPGRNYGYTF	TGTGCCAGCAGTAATAGTCCGGGACGGAACTATGGCTACACCTTC
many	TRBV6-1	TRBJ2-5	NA	CATKTAETQYF	TGTGCCACGAAGACAGCAGAGACCCAGTACTTC
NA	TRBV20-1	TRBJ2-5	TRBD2	CSARDVQREGQETQYF	TGCAGTGCTAGAGATGTACAGCGGGAGGGCCAAGAGACCCAGTACTTC
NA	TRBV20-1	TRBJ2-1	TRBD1	CSDSLGTGWYDEQFF	TGCAGTGATAGCTTGGGGACAGGGTGGTACGACGAGCAGTTCTTC
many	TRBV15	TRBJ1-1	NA	CATSRERENTEAFF	TGTGCCACCAGCAGAGAACGTGAGAACACTGAAGCTTTCTTT
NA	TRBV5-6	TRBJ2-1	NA	CASSLGVWEQFF	TGTGCCAGCAGCTTGGGGGTTTGGGAGCAGTTCTTC
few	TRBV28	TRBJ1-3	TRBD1	CASSNYRGASGNTIYF	TGTGCCAGCAGTAACTACAGGGGCGCCTCTGGAAACACCATATATTTT
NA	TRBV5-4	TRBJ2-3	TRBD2	CASSSPGLAENTDTQYF	TGTGCCAGCAGCTCTCCGGGACTAGCGGAAAACACAGATACGCAGTATTTT
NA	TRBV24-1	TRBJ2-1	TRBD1	CATSDRFTGGLYNEQFF	TGTGCCACCAGTGACCGATTTACAGGGGGCCTCTACAATGAGCAGTTCTTC
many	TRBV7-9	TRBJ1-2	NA	CASGTGTGGYTF	TGTGCCAGCGGAACAGGGACGGGCGGCTACACCTTC
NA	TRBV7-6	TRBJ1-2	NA	CASSLDSSLAYGYTF	TGTGCCAGCAGCTTAGATAGCAGCCTAGCCTATGGCTACACCTTC
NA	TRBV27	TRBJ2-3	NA	CVSSLSSPAGTQYF	TGTGTTAGCAGTTTATCATCCCCAGCCGGTACGCAGTATTTT
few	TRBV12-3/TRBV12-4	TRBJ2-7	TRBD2	CASSFGREGLGEQYF	TGTGCCAGCAGTTTTGGGCGGGAGGGCCTCGGAGAGCAGTACTTC
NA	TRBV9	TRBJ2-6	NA	CASSVAGAGANVLTF	TGTGCCAGCAGCGTAGCAGGGGCTGGGGCCAACGTCCTGACTTTC
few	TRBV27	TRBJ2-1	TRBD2	CASSLGPSGSNEQFF	TGTGCCAGCAGTTTGGGGCCTAGCGGGAGCAATGAGCAGTTCTTC
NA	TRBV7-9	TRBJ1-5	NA	CASSTQGAQPQHF	TGTGCCAGCAGCACCCAGGGTGCCCAGCCCCAGCATTTT
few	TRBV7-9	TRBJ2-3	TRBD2	CASSSLAGVSTDTQYF	TGTGCCAGCAGCTCATTAGCGGGAGTTAGCACAGATACGCAGTATTTT
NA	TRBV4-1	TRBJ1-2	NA	CASSQAGGSRGYGYTF	TGCGCCAGCAGCCAAGCTGGGGGCAGCCGGGGCTATGGCTACACCTTC
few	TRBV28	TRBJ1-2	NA	CASSGLYGYTF	TGTGCCAGCAGCGGTCTTTATGGCTACACCTTC
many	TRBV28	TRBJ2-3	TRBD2	CASSSRTSGASTDTQYF	TGTGCCAGCAGTTCCCGGACTAGCGGAGCTAGCACAGATACGCAGTATTTT
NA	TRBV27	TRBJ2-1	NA	CASSLAGFRSYNEQFF	TGTGCCAGCAGTTTAGCGGGGTTCAGATCCTACAATGAGCAGTTCTTC
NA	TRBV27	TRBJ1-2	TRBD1	CASSQTRDRGGDYGYTF	TGTGCCAGCAGTCAAACCAGGGACAGGGGGGGAGACTATGGCTACACCTTC
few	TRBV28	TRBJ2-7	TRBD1	CASSQYAFRDRETYEQYF	TGTGCCAGCAGCCAATATGCCTTCCGGGACAGGGAAACCTACGAGCAGTACTTC
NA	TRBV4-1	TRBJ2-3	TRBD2	CASSTLAGGGDTQYF	TGCGCCAGCAGCACTCTAGCGGGAGGGGGCGATACGCAGTATTTT
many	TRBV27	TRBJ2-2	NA	CASTYTGFANTGELFF	TGTGCCAGCACCTACACAGGGTTCGCGAACACCGGGGAGCTGTTTTTT
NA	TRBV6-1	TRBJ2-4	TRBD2	CASRDLGSGFENIQYF	TGTGCCAGCAGGGACCTGGGTAGCGGGTTCGAAAACATTCAGTACTTC
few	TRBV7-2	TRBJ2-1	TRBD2	CASSLAPPGLATNNEQFF	TGTGCCAGCAGCTTAGCCCCCCCGGGACTAGCGACTAACAATGAGCAGTTCTTC
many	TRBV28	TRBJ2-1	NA	CASSLRGGGPRDNEQFF	TGTGCCAGCAGTTTAAGGGGGGGGGGCCCCCGGGACAATGAGCAGTTCTTC
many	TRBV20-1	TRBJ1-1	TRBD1	CSAIRQGNTEAFF	TGCAGTGCGATAAGACAGGGTAACACTGAAGCTTTCTTT
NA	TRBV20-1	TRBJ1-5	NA	CSAGTYSNKPQHF	TGCAGTGCTGGGACATATAGCAATAAGCCCCAGCATTTT
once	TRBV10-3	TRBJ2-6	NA	CASTAFSSGANVLTF	TGTGCCAGCACCGCGTTTAGCTCTGGGGCCAACGTCCTGACTTTC
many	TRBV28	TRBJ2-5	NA	CASSPTSLIETQYF	TGTGCCAGCAGCCCTACAAGTTTGATCGAGACCCAGTACTTC
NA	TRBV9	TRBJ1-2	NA	CASSVNGWSGGYTF	TGTGCCAGCAGCGTAAATGGTTGGTCCGGGGGCTACACCTTC
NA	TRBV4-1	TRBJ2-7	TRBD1	CASSLSGTEDYEQYF	TGCGCCAGCAGCCTGTCCGGGACAGAAGACTACGAGCAGTACTTC
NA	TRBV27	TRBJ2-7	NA	CASGGMGLGTYEQYF	TGTGCCAGCGGTGGAATGGGGCTAGGAACCTACGAGCAGTACTTC
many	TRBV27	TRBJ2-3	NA	CASTPASVSTDTQYF	TGTGCCAGCACCCCAGCTAGCGTGAGCACAGATACGCAGTATTTT
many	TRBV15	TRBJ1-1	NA	CATSRDGADTEAFF	TGTGCCACCAGCAGAGATGGGGCTGATACTGAAGCTTTCTTT
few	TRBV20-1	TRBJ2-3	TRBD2	CSAASGSTPSSTDTQYF	TGCAGTGCCGCTAGCGGGAGCACTCCTTCTAGCACAGATACGCAGTATTTT
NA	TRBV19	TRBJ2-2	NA	CASGVGGATGELFF	TGTGCCAGTGGGGTCGGAGGCGCAACCGGGGAGCTGTTTTTT
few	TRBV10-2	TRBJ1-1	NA	CATRQSSTNTEAFF	TGTGCCACCCGGCAGTCATCAACGAACACTGAAGCTTTCTTT
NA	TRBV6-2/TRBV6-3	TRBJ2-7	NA	CASSRLSQISYEQYF	TGTGCCAGCAGTAGACTCTCGCAGATATCCTACGAGCAGTACTTC
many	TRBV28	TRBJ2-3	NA	CASSLGGSSTDTQYF	TGTGCCAGCAGTTTAGGGGGATCTAGCACAGATACGCAGTATTTT
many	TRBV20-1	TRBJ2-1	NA	CSARDQAEQFF	TGCAGTGCTAGAGATCAGGCCGAGCAGTTCTTC
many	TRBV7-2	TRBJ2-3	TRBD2	CASSYQAGKADTQYF	TGTGCCAGCAGCTACCAAGCGGGGAAGGCAGATACGCAGTATTTT
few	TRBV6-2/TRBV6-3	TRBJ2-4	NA	CASRGLRLAKNIQYF	TGTGCCAGCAGGGGGTTGAGGCTAGCCAAAAACATTCAGTACTTC
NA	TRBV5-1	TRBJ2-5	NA	CASSWGTVQETQYF	TGCGCCAGCAGCTGGGGGACTGTGCAAGAGACCCAGTACTTC